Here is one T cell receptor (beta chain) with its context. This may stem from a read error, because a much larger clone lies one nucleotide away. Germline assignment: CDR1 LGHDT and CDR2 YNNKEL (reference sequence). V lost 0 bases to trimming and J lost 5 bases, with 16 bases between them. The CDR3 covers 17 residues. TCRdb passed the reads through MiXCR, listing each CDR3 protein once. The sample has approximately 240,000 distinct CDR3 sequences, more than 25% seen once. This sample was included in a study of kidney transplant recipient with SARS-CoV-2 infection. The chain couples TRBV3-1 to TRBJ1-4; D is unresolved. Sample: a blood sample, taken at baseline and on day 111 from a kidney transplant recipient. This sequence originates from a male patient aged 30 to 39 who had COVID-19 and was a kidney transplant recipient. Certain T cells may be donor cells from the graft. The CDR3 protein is CASSQERTEERNEKLFF. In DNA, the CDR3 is TGTGCCAGCAGCCAAGAACGAACGGAGGAGAGGAATGAAAAACTGTTTTTT.